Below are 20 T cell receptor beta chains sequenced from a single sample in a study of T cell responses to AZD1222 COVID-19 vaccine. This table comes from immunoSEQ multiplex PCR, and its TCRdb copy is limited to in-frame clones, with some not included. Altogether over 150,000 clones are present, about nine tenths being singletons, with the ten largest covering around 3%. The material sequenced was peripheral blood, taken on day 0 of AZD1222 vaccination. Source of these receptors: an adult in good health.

Here the CDR3 DNA reads TGTGCCAGCAGCTTAGCAGGCGGCGGGAATCAGCCCCAGCATTTT. Amino acids: CASSLAGGGNQPQHF. V usage is TRBV7-2 and J usage is TRBJ1-5, with D unclear. V lost 0 bases and J 4 bases, leaving 10 bases between the germline ends. The germline CDR1 and CDR2 sequences are SGHTA and FQGNSA. There are 15 residues in the CDR3.

The CDR3 loop is CASSSFQWDYGYTF. The CDR3 nucleotides read TGTGCCAGCAGCTCTTTCCAGTGGGACTATGGCTACACCTTC. The gene calls are TRBV11-2 and TRBJ1-2; D is ambiguous. Germline V gene lookup returns CDR1 SGHAT and CDR2 FQNNGV. The CDR3 contains 14 residues. V was cut by 4 bases and J by 3 bases, with 12 bases left in between. The full variable domain, with the rest looked up from reference TRBV11-2 and TRBJ1-2, is EAGVAQSPRYKIIEKRQSVAFWCNPISGHATLYWYQQILGQGPKLLIQFQNNGVVDDSQLPKDRFSAERLKGVDSTLKIQPAKLEDSAVYLCASSSFQWDYGYTFGSGTRLTVV.

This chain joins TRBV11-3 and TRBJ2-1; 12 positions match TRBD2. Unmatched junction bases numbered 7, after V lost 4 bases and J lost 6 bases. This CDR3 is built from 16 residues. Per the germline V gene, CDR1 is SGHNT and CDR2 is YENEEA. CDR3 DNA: TGTGCCAGCAGCTATGGCGGACTAGCGGGACCCAATGAGCAGTTCTTC. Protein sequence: CASSYGGLAGPNEQFF.

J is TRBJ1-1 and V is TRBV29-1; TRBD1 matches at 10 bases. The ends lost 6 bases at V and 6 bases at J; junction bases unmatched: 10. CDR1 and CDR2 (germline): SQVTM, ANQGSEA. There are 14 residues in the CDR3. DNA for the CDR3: TGCAGCGTCTGTCGGACAGGGGGTATGGCTGAAGCTTTCTTT. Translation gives CSVCRTGGMAEAFF. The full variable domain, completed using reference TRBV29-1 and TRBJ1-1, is SAVISQKPSRDICQRGTSLTIQCQVDSQVTMMFWYRQQPGQSLTLIATANQGSEATYESGFVIDKFPISRPNLTFSTLTVSNMSPEDSSIYLCSVCRTGGMAEAFFGQGTRLTVV.

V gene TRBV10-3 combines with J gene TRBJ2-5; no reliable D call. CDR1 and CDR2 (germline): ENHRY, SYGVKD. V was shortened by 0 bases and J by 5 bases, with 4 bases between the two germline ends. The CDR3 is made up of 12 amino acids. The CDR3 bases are TGTGCCATCAGTGAGTCCGGGGAGACCCAGTACTTC. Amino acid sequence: CAISESGETQYF.

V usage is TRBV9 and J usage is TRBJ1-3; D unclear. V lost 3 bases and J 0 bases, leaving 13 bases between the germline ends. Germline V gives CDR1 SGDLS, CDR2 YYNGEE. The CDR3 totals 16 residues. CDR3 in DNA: TGTGCCAGCAGCGCGGGAACTGGGAGCTCTGGAAACACCATATATTTT. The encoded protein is CASSAGTGSSGNTIYF. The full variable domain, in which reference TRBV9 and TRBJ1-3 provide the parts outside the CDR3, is DSGVTQTPKHLITATGQRVTLRCSPRSGDLSVYWYQQSLDQGLQFLIQYYNGEERAKGNILERFSAQQFPDLHSELNLSSLELGDSALYFCASSAGTGSSGNTIYFGEGSWLTVV.

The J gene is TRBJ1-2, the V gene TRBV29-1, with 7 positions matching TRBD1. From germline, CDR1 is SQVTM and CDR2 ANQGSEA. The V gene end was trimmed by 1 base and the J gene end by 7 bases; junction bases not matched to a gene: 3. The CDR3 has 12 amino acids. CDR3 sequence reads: CSVEGYRGGYTF. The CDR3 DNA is TGCAGCGTTGAAGGCTACAGGGGTGGCTACACCTTC.

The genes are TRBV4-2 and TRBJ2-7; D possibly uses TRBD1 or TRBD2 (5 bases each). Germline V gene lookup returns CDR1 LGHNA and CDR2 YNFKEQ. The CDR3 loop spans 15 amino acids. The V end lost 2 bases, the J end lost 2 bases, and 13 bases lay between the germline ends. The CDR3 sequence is CASSQRTGTAYEQYF. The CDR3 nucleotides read TGTGCCAGCAGCCAACGCACCGGGACCGCCTACGAGCAGTACTTC.

CDR3 in DNA: TGTGCCAGCAGCCCCCGGGCGGCTCCCAGTCAGCCCCAGCATTTT. Its protein product is CASSPRAAPSQPQHF. This chain links TRBV7-9 with TRBJ1-5; D remains ambiguous. Germline CDR1 is SEHNR and CDR2 is FQNEAQ (reference sequence). V dropped 5 bases and J dropped 6 bases, with 17 bases sitting between them. This CDR3 region has 15 residues.

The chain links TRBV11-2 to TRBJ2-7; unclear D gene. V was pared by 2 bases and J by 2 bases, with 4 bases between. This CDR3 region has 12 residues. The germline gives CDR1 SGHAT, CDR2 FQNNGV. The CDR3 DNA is TGTGCCAGCAGCTTACGTCCCTACGAGCAGTACTTC. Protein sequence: CASSLRPYEQYF.

CDR3 loop: CASSLGAGPNTEAFF. As DNA, the CDR3 is TGTGCCAGCAGCTTAGGGGCAGGCCCCAACACTGAAGCTTTCTTT. The chain couples TRBV7-9 to TRBJ1-1; D is unclear. Trimming cost V 1 base and J 2 bases, with 11 bases left between them. In germline, CDR1 is SEHNR, CDR2 FQNEAQ (reference sequence). The CDR3 totals 15 residues.

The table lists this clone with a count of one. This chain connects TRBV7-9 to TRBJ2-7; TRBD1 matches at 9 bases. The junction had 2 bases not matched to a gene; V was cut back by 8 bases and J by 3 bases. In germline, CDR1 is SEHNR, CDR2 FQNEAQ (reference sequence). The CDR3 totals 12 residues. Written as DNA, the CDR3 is TGTGCCAGCCGACAGGGGGGCTACGAGCAGTACTTC. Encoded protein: CASRQGGYEQYF.

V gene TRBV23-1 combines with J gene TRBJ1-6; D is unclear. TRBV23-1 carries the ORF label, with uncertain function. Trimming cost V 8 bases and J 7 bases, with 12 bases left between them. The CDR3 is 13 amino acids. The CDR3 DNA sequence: TGCGCCAGCGGGGAGGGTGGCAATTCACCCCTCCACTTT. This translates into CASGEGGNSPLHF.

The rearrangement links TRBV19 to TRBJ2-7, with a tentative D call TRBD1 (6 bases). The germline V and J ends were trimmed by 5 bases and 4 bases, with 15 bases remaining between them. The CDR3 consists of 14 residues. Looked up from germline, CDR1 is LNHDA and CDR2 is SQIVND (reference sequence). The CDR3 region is CASSRQGNPYEQYF. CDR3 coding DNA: TGTGCCAGTAGTCGGCAGGGGAACCCGTACGAGCAGTACTTC.

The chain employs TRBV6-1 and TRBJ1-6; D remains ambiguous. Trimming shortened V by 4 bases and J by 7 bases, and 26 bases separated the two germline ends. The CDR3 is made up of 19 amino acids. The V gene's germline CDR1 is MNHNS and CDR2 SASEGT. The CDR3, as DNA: TGTGCCAGCAGTGTTCGGGTCGACCAAACCCCGACTTGGAATTCACCCCTCCACTTT. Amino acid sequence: CASSVRVDQTPTWNSPLHF.

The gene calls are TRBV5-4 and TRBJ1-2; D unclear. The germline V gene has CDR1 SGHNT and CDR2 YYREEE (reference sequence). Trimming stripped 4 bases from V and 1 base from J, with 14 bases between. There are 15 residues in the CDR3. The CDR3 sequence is CASSRGGQYNYGYTF. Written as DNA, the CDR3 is TGTGCCAGCAGCCGCGGCGGGCAGTATAACTATGGCTACACCTTC.

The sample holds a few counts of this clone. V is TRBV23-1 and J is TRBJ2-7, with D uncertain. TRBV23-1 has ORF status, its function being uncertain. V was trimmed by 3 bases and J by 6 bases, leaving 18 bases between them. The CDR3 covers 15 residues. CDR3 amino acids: CASSQHPFVGAEQYF. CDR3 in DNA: TGCGCCAGCAGTCAGCACCCGTTTGTTGGAGCCGAGCAGTACTTC.

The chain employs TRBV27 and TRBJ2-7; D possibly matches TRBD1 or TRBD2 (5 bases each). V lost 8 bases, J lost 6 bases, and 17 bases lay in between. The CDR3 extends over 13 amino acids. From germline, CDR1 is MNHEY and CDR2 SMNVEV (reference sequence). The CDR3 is CASRPGRGLEQYF. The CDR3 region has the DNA TGTGCCAGCCGTCCAGGGAGAGGTCTCGAGCAGTACTTC.

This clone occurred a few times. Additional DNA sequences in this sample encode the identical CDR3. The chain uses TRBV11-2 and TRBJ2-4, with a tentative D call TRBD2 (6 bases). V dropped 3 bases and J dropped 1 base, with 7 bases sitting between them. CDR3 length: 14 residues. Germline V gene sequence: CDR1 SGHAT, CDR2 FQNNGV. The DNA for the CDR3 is TGTGCCAGCAGCTTCCGGGGGGCCAAAAACATTCAGTACTTC. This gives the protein CASSFRGAKNIQYF.

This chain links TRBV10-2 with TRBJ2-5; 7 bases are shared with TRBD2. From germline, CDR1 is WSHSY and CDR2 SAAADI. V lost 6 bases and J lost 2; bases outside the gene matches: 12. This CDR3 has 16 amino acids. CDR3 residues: CASRERRSGGQETQYF. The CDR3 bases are TGCGCCAGCAGGGAACGACGGTCCGGGGGGCAAGAGACCCAGTACTTC.